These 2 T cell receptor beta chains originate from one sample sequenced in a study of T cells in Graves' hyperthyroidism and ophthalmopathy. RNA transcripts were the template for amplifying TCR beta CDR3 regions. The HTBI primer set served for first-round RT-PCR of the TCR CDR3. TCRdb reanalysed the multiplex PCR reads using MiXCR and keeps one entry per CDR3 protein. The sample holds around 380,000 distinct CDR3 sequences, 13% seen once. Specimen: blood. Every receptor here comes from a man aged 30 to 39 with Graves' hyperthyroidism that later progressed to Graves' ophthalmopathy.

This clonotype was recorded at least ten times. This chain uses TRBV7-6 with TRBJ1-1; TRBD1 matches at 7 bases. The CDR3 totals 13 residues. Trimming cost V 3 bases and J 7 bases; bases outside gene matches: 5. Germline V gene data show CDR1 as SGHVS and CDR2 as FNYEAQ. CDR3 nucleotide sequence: TGTGCCAGCAGCTTCGGGACAGCTTATGAAGCTTTCTTT. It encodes CASSFGTAYEAFF.

CDR3 nucleotide sequence: TGTGCCAGCAGGCCGACCGGACAGGGGGACAATCATGAGCAGTTCTTC. Translated, it gives CASRPTGQGDNHEQFF. This sequence joins TRBV12-3 or TRBV12-4 and TRBJ2-1; 10 nucleotides line up with TRBD1. The V segment lost 6 bases and the J segment 8 bases; nucleotides outside the gene matches: 13. The CDR3 spans 16 residues.